Presented here are 2 T cell receptor beta chains from one specimen sequenced in a study of early T cells in non-severe SARS-CoV-2 infection (dated by TCRdb to the early 2020s). The method was 5' RACE. The reads were generated on a NextSeq 500. Using fastp trimming at Q25 and MiXCR clonotype assembly, TCRdb reanalyzed the public sequencing data and kept in-frame beta chains. Each entry merges the rows of one CDR3 protein and shows their most common DNA and genes. The sample contains about 56,000 distinct CDR3 sequences, roughly a tenth of them found a single time. The leading ten clones occupy 6.5% of the sample. Material: whole blood. The source is an adult who was a healthcare worker with PCR-confirmed SARS-CoV-2 infection or an uninfected control (not recorded which).

V gene TRBV6-6 combines with J gene TRBJ2-1, with TRBD1 identical over 9 bases. The germline gives CDR1 MNHNY, CDR2 SVGAGI (reference sequence). With V trimmed by 6 bases and J by 3 bases, 6 bases remained unmatched. The CDR3 length is 15 residues. The CDR3 is CASRHRDRVYNEQFF. The CDR3 nucleotides are TGTGCCAGCAGGCACCGGGACAGGGTCTACAATGAGCAGTTCTTC.

The sample holds a few counts of this clonotype. V is TRBV7-3 and J is TRBJ2-5; 7 nucleotides agree with TRBD2. Germline V gene data show CDR1 as SGHTA and CDR2 as FQGTGA. The CDR3 totals 15 residues. Losses at the gene ends were 5 bases for V and 1 base for J; bases not matched to a gene: 7. CDR3 coding DNA: TGTGCCAGCAGCGGGACCGGGACTACCCAAGAGACCCAGTACTTC. Protein product: CASSGTGTTQETQYF.